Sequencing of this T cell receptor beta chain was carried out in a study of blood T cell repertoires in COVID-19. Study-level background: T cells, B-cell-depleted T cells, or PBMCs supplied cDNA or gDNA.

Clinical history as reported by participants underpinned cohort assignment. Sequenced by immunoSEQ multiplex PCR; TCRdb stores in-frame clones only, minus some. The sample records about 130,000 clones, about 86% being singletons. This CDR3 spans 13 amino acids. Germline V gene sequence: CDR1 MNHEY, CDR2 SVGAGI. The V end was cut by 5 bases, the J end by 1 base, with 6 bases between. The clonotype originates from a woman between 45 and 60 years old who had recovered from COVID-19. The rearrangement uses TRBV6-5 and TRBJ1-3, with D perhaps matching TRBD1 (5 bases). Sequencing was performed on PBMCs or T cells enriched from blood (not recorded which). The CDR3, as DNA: TGTGCCAGCAGTAGGGGTTCTGGAAACACCATATATTTT. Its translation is CASSRGSGNTIYF.